The 29 T cell receptor beta chains reported below all come from one sample, sequenced in a study of T-cell reconstitution after alpha-beta-depleted transplantation in children. Preparation of the TCRbeta library involved a method that used unique molecular identifiers. TCRdb called the PCR reads again in MiXCR, with one record for every CDR3 protein. The sample comprises about 240,000 distinct CDR3 sequences, about 25% of which are singletons, and roughly 2.6% rests with the top ten. The sequences come from PBMCs, collected before TCRalphabeta/CD19-depleted stem cell transplant. These receptors were taken from a girl between 2 and 10 years old with Fanconi anemia, due to receive a stem cell transplant.

At least ten counts were recorded for this clonotype. V and J are TRBV28 and TRBJ2-5, with D unresolved. Germline-derived CDR1 and CDR2 are MDHEN and SYDVKM. This CDR3 comprises 16 residues. V gave up 5 bases and J gave up 1 base, with 17 bases separating them. Here the CDR3 reads CASSLVGGNFQETQYF. The CDR3 nucleotides are TGTGCCAGCAGTCTAGTGGGCGGCAATTTCCAAGAGACCCAGTACTTC.

This chain uses TRBV11-2 with TRBJ2-1, with 11 positions matching TRBD2. There are 18 residues in the CDR3. The germline CDR1 and CDR2 sequences are SGHAT and FQNNGV. V gave up 4 bases and J gave up 8 bases; unmatched junction bases: 16. CDR3 sequence (DNA): TGTGCCAGCAGCTCCTACGGTCCTACTAGCGGGAGAAGGTATGAGCAGTTCTTC. Its protein is CASSSYGPTSGRRYEQFF.

The V and J genes are TRBV4-2 and TRBJ2-4; no firm D call. The CDR3 length is 15 residues. Germline-derived CDR1 and CDR2 are LGHNA and YNFKEQ. Trimming left V 2 bases short and J 0 bases short, with 8 bases between. The CDR3 protein is CASSQLPLAKNIQYF. The DNA for the CDR3 is TGTGCCAGCAGCCAACTCCCCCTAGCCAAAAACATTCAGTACTTC.

J is TRBJ2-1 and V is TRBV27; D call uncertain. The CDR3 has 13 residues. Germline CDR1 and CDR2: MNHEY and SMNVEV (reference sequence). The V end lost 5 bases, the J end lost 5 bases, and 10 bases lay between the germline ends. DNA for the CDR3: TGTGCCAGCAGTCAGGACGTCGACAATGAGCAGTTCTTC. Its protein product is CASSQDVDNEQFF.

The genes are TRBV5-5 and TRBJ2-3; possible D gene TRBD2, 5 bases. The CDR3 sequence is 14 residues long. The germline gives CDR1 SGHKS, CDR2 YYEKEE (reference sequence). The V gene lost 7 bases and the J gene lost 4 bases, with 16 bases spanning the gap. The CDR3 nucleotides read TGTGCCAGCTGGGAGCGATCAATCCCAGATACGCAGTATTTT. This gives the protein CASWERSIPDTQYF.

The chain joins TRBV11-2 to TRBJ2-7; D is perhaps TRBD2 (5 bases). Trimming cost V 10 bases and J 5 bases, with 24 bases left between them. The CDR3 extends over 15 amino acids. Per the germline V gene, CDR1 is SGHAT and CDR2 is FQNNGV. CDR3 protein: CATQPGLGWRHEQYF. The DNA for the CDR3 is TGTGCCACCCAGCCGGGCCTTGGGTGGAGGCACGAGCAGTACTTC.

This clonotype occurred a few times. The V and J genes are TRBV29-1 and TRBJ2-1, with unresolved D. V was trimmed by 7 bases and J by 6 bases, leaving 16 bases between them. Germline CDR1 SQVTM, CDR2 ANQGSEA. The CDR3 runs 13 residues. This chain's CDR3 is CSGLKMGGNEQFF. CDR3 bases: TGCAGCGGCTTAAAGATGGGCGGCAATGAGCAGTTCTTC.

The chain carries TRBV20-1 and TRBJ2-7; D uncertain. This CDR3 region has 11 residues. Trimming removed 4 bases at V and 3 bases at J, with 7 bases between. Germline V gene data show CDR1 as DFQATT and CDR2 as SNEGSKA (reference sequence). The CDR3 spells CSAKANYEQYF. CDR3 DNA: TGCAGTGCTAAGGCTAACTACGAGCAGTACTTC.

The chain recombines TRBV29-1 with TRBJ2-2, with TRBD2 as a possible D gene (6 bases). The CDR3 runs 13 residues. Germline lookup yields CDR1 SQVTM and CDR2 ANQGSEA. With 7 bases removed from V and 0 bases from J, the gap between germline ends came to 9 bases. The CDR3 region has the DNA TGCAGCGCCGGACTACCGAACACCGGGGAGCTGTTTTTT. Translated: CSAGLPNTGELFF.

This clonotype has a count of ten or more. This chain uses TRBV12-3 or TRBV12-4 with TRBJ2-7; weak D call: TRBD1 (6 bases). The V end lost 3 bases, the J end lost 3 bases, and 15 bases lay between the germline ends. There are 15 residues in the CDR3. The CDR3 reads CASSFEQGQDYEQYF. The CDR3 nucleotides are TGTGCCAGCAGTTTTGAACAGGGTCAGGACTACGAGCAGTACTTC.

This clonotype was found many times. The rearrangement joins TRBV29-1 to TRBJ1-5, with 7 bases lining up with TRBD1. The CDR3 is 13 amino acids. Germline CDR1 and CDR2: SQVTM and ANQGSEA. CDR3 nucleotide sequence: TGCAGTGCACGACAGGGTCGGAATCAGCCCCAGCATTTT. Encoded protein: CSARQGRNQPQHF.

This clonotype was seen a handful of times. This chain joins TRBV20-1 and TRBJ2-1; 13 nucleotides match TRBD2. CDR1 is DFQATT, CDR2 SNEGSKA, per germline (reference sequence). The CDR3 spans 14 residues. The trim removed 4 bases at V and 8 bases at J, leaving 5 bases unmatched. CDR3 sequence (DNA): TGCAGTGCTACAAGGACTAGCGGGAGTCATGAGCAGTTCTTC. Its protein product is CSATRTSGSHEQFF.

The chain uses TRBV7-3 and TRBJ2-3; D perhaps matches TRBD2 (5 bases). CDR1 and CDR2 from the germline V gene are SGHTA and FQGTGA. V was clipped by 1 base and J by 4 bases, with 12 bases between them. This CDR3 is 15 amino acids long. CDR3 bases: TGTGCCAGCAGCTTAATTGGAGGAAGCGCAGATACGCAGTATTTT. Its protein is CASSLIGGSADTQYF.

Ten or more counts support this clonotype. The chain carries TRBV29-1 and TRBJ2-2, with 9 bases fitting TRBD2. Germline CDR1 and CDR2: SQVTM and ANQGSEA. Trimming at V came to 7 bases and at J to 3 bases, leaving 9 bases not matched to a gene. The CDR3 has 15 amino acids. The CDR3 reads CSAGVGLADTGELFF. CDR3 in DNA: TGCAGCGCTGGGGTGGGACTAGCTGACACCGGGGAGCTGTTTTTT.

This clonotype was detected ten times or more. The chain employs TRBV20-1 and TRBJ2-7, with a weak D call TRBD2 (5 bases). Trimming removed 3 bases at V and 3 bases at J, with 18 bases between. The CDR3 is 15 amino acids. Germline V gene sequence: CDR1 DFQATT, CDR2 SNEGSKA (reference sequence). CDR3 bases: TGCAGTGCTAGGGATAAGAGGGTTAGGTACTACGAGCAGTACTTC. Its translation: CSARDKRVRYYEQYF.

This clonotype appeared many times. The V and J genes are TRBV28 and TRBJ2-1, with TRBD1 matching over 8 bases. The CDR3 spans 13 residues. V lost 3 bases, J lost 9 bases, and 4 bases stayed unmatched. Looked up from germline, CDR1 is MDHEN and CDR2 is SYDVKM. The CDR3 DNA reads TGTGCCAGCAGTTTGACAGGGGCAGGTGAGCAGTTCTTC. Translation gives CASSLTGAGEQFF.

The chain combines TRBV10-3 with TRBJ2-3; 7 bases line up with TRBD1. The CDR3 runs to 17 residues. Germline lookup yields CDR1 ENHRY and CDR2 SYGVKD. V lost 1 base to trimming and J lost 1 base; unmatched junction nucleotides: 8. CDR3 amino acids: CAISEFGQASGTDTQYF. The CDR3 DNA follows: TGTGCCATCAGTGAGTTTGGACAGGCTTCAGGCACAGATACGCAGTATTTT.

This clonotype was seen at least ten times. CDR3 coding DNA: TGTGCCACCACGATCGGACTAGCGGGAGCGAGTGAGCAGTTCTTC. This translates into CATTIGLAGASEQFF. J is TRBJ2-1 and V is TRBV15, with TRBD2 identical over 13 bases. The CDR3 runs to 15 residues. Looked up from germline, CDR1 is LNHNV and CDR2 is YYDKDF (reference sequence). Trimming took 7 bases from V and 9 from J; bases not matched to a gene: 9.

This clonotype was counted at least ten times. The V call is TRBV12-3 or TRBV12-4, the J call TRBJ2-5; D is perhaps TRBD1 (6 bases). V gave up 7 bases and J gave up 2 bases, with 11 bases separating them. This CDR3 spans 13 amino acids. In DNA, the CDR3 is TGTGCCAGCAAGGGGGTGGGTCAAGAGACCCAGTACTTC. Translating gives CASKGVGQETQYF.

This clonotype came up many times. The chain is built from TRBV12-3 or TRBV12-4 and TRBJ2-1; TRBD1 matches 7 bases. Losses at the gene ends were 5 bases for V and 3 bases for J; bases not matched to a gene: 4. This CDR3 region has 14 residues. This CDR3 reads CASSGTAVYNEQFF. In DNA form, the CDR3 reads TGTGCCAGCAGTGGGACAGCGGTCTACAATGAGCAGTTCTTC.

This chain joins TRBV4-2 and TRBJ2-4, with 8 bases matching TRBD1. Looked up from germline, CDR1 is LGHNA and CDR2 is YNFKEQ. With 4 bases clipped from V and 5 bases from J, the junction kept 10 bases outside the gene matches. This CDR3 has 16 residues. The CDR3 protein is CASSRGDRRGENIQYF. The DNA for the CDR3 is TGTGCCAGCAGCCGGGGGGACAGGAGGGGGGAAAACATTCAGTACTTC.

This clonotype showed up many times. The gene calls are TRBV12-3 or TRBV12-4 and TRBJ2-7; TRBD1 matches at 10 bases. The junction had 5 bases not matched to a gene; V was cut back by 3 bases and J by 12 bases. This CDR3 has 12 amino acids. CDR3 bases: TGTGCCAGCAGTTTTGGACAGGGGGGAACGTACTTC. Amino acids: CASSFGQGGTYF.

The CDR3 coding sequence is TGCAGTGCTAGAGGCCCTAGGGCGGGGGATACCGGGGAGCTGTTTTTT. It yields the protein CSARGPRAGDTGELFF. J is TRBJ2-2 and V is TRBV20-1; TRBD2 matches at 7 bases. The CDR3 runs to 16 residues. Germline V gene sequence: CDR1 DFQATT, CDR2 SNEGSKA (reference sequence). Losses at the gene ends were 1 base for V and 5 bases for J; bases not matched to a gene: 10.

This clonotype appeared a few times. The V gene is TRBV6-5, the J gene TRBJ2-1; D might be TRBD2 (5 bases). Per the germline V gene, CDR1 is MNHEY and CDR2 is SVGAGI. The CDR3 length is 12 residues. Trimming took off 6 bases at V and 9 bases at J, with 12 bases between the two ends. CDR3 region: CASSRLGSEQFF. The CDR3, as DNA: TGTGCCAGCAGCCGCCTAGGGAGTGAGCAGTTCTTC.

The gene calls are TRBV7-2 and TRBJ1-2; TRBD1 agrees at 8 bases. The CDR3 length is 13 residues. Germline assignment: CDR1 SGHTA and CDR2 FQGNSA. V was pared by 2 bases and J by 5 bases, with 1 base of the junction left unmatched. CDR3 protein: CASSLRTGYGYTF. CDR3 nucleotides: TGTGCCAGCAGCTTACGGACAGGGTATGGCTACACCTTC.

The rearrangement uses TRBV9 and TRBJ2-1; tentative D call: TRBD2 (6 bases). The V gene lost 1 base and the J gene lost 7 bases, with 21 bases spanning the gap. Per the germline V gene, CDR1 is SGDLS and CDR2 is YYNGEE. This CDR3 has 17 residues. The DNA of the CDR3 is TGTGCCAGCAGCGTACGACTTCGGGGGTCCTCTTGGAATGAGCAGTTCTTC. Its translation: CASSVRLRGSSWNEQFF.

The V call is TRBV11-2, the J call TRBJ2-3; D uncertain. Trimming pared 1 base from V and 1 base from J, leaving 15 bases between. The germline V gene encodes CDR1 SGHAT and CDR2 FQNNGV. The CDR3 is 17 amino acids. The CDR3 DNA follows: TGTGCCAGCAGCTTAGTGGGCAGTTTACGTGGCACAGATACGCAGTATTTT. Its protein product is CASSLVGSLRGTDTQYF. Looking up the rest from reference TRBV11-2 and TRBJ2-3 gives the full variable domain: EAGVAQSPRYKIIEKRQSVAFWCNPISGHATLYWYQQILGQGPKLLIQFQNNGVVDDSQLPKDRFSAERLKGVDSTLKIQPAKLEDSAVYLCASSLVGSLRGTDTQYFGPGTRLTVL.

Many counts were recorded for this clonotype. The chain carries TRBV7-9 and TRBJ2-5, with unresolved D. V was trimmed by 1 base and J by 3 bases, leaving 12 bases between them. CDR1 is SEHNR and CDR2 is FQNEAQ in the germline V gene (reference sequence). The CDR3 is 15 amino acids. Here the CDR3 DNA reads TGTGCCAGCAGCTTAGATCTAGTTACAGAAGAGACCCAGTACTTC. It encodes CASSLDLVTEETQYF. The whole variable domain, remainder taken from reference TRBV7-9 and TRBJ2-5, is DTGVSQNPRHKITKRGQNVTFRCDPISEHNRLYWYRQTLGQGPEFLTYFQNEAQLEKSRLLSDRFSAERPKGSFSTLEIQRTEQGDSAMYLCASSLDLVTEETQYFGPGTRLLVL.

This clonotype occurred once. The genes are TRBV6-2 or TRBV6-3 and TRBJ2-1; 10 bases agree with TRBD2. The CDR3 runs to 16 residues. Germline CDR1 is MNHEY and CDR2 is SVGEGT. Trimming took 2 bases from V and 7 from J; bases not matched to a gene: 8. DNA for the CDR3: TGTGCCAGCAGTTACATGAGCGGGAGGGCCGGTAATGAGCAGTTCTTC. It encodes CASSYMSGRAGNEQFF.